The T cell receptor (beta chain) under discussion was sequenced for a study of blood T cell repertoires in COVID-19. For the study at large: Material from acute and convalescent COVID-19 was sourced from the United States, Italy and Spain. PBMCs, B-cell-depleted T cells, or T cells provided the cDNA or gDNA that made up the material.

Followed over time, Seattle patients had been enrolled while infection was active. Original handling: Reference gene primers were amplified, and this amplification served to estimate nucleated cell counts. The data were produced by immunoSEQ multiplex PCR, yet TCRdb's version contains in-frame clones alone and is incomplete. D and trimming come from the DNA, and the V and J calls and clone size come from that table. Of about 220,000 clones in the sample, approximately 78% were seen once. This receptor was identified in a woman aged 70-85 years with COVID-19, enrolled during active disease. Sequenced: peripheral blood.

DNA of the CDR3: TGTGCCAGCGGAAGAGGGGGGGATAGAAACACTGAAGCTTTCTTT. Translated: CASGRGGDRNTEAFF. The chain is built from TRBV27 and TRBJ1-1, with a possible D match to TRBD1 (6 bases). Germline loops: CDR1 MNHEY, CDR2 SMNVEV (reference sequence). The CDR3 runs 15 residues. With 8 bases removed from V and 2 bases from J, the gap between germline ends came to 18 bases.